Listed below are T cell receptor beta chains from one sample, sequenced in a study of cytomegalovirus exposure and HLA in healthy donors. Profiled with immunoSEQ multiplex PCR; TCRdb holds only in-frame clones, not every one. Among approximately 200,000 clones, over 75% were seen once, and the ten largest hold roughly 1.3%. Sequences were obtained from PBMCs. Every receptor here comes from a human donor in good health. CDR3s include the opening cysteine and the closing phenylalanine or tryptophan. D genes are given only for firm matches. Clone size is shown for a subset of rows, as once, few, many or a class of expanded clone.

J gene: TRBJ2-7
CDR3 length: 12
D gene: .
clone size: .
V gene: TRBV14
CDR3 DNA: TGTGCCAGCAGCCCCTCGTCCTGGCAGCAGTACTTC
CDR3 protein: CASSPSSWQQYF

J gene: TRBJ2-1
CDR3 length: 12
D gene: .
clone size: .
V gene: TRBV19
CDR3 DNA: TGTGCCAGTAGAAGCAGGGCAAGGGAGCAGTTCTTC
CDR3 protein: CASRSRAREQFF

J gene: TRBJ2-7
CDR3 length: 16
D gene: TRBD1
clone size: .
V gene: TRBV25-1
CDR3 DNA: TGTGCCAGCAGTGATCAGGACAGGGCCTCCTCCTACGAGCAGTACTTC
CDR3 protein: CASSDQDRASSYEQYF

J gene: TRBJ1-1
CDR3 length: 15
D gene: .
clone size: few
V gene: TRBV6-5
CDR3 DNA: TGTGCCAGCAGTTACTCTCGCGCAGGAGGGACTGAAGCTTTCTTT
CDR3 protein: CASSYSRAGGTEAFF

J gene: TRBJ1-5
CDR3 length: 14
D gene: TRBD1
clone size: .
V gene: TRBV10-1
CDR3 DNA: TGCGCCAGCAGTCCCGGGACAGGGGACCAGCCCCAGCATTTT
CDR3 protein: CASSPGTGDQPQHF

J gene: TRBJ2-3
CDR3 length: 18
D gene: TRBD2
clone size: .
V gene: TRBV4-1
CDR3 DNA: TGCGCCAGCAGCCAAGATGGTCCCGCGGGAGCCTTTACAGATACGCAGTATTTT
CDR3 protein: CASSQDGPAGAFTDTQYF

J gene: TRBJ2-7
CDR3 length: 15
D gene: TRBD1
clone size: few
V gene: TRBV6-5
CDR3 DNA: TGTGCCAGCAGTTACTCGCACAGGGGGACCTACGAGCAGTACTTC
CDR3 protein: CASSYSHRGTYEQYF

J gene: TRBJ1-4
CDR3 length: 14
D gene: TRBD1
clone size: .
V gene: TRBV5-1
CDR3 DNA: TGCGCCAGCAGCCTACAGGGGATCTCTGAAAAACTGTTTTTT
CDR3 protein: CASSLQGISEKLFF

J gene: TRBJ2-1
CDR3 length: 18
D gene: TRBD1
clone size: few
V gene: TRBV18
CDR3 DNA: TGTGCCAGCTCACCGTTCGCCTACAGGGGGGTAACCTACAATGAGCAGTTCTTC
CDR3 protein: CASSPFAYRGVTYNEQFF

J gene: TRBJ1-2
CDR3 length: 15
D gene: TRBD1
clone size: .
V gene: TRBV5-4
CDR3 DNA: TGTGCCAGCAGCCCCCTAAAGGACAGGGGTCGAGGCTACACCTTC
CDR3 protein: CASSPLKDRGRGYTF

J gene: TRBJ2-3
CDR3 length: 16
D gene: TRBD1
clone size: .
V gene: TRBV18
CDR3 DNA: TGTGCCAGCTCACCACCTAGGGGACAGGGGGACGATACGCAGTATTTT
CDR3 protein: CASSPPRGQGDDTQYF

J gene: TRBJ2-7
CDR3 length: 15
D gene: TRBD1
clone size: .
V gene: TRBV5-6
CDR3 DNA: TGTGCCAGCAGCGCCGCAGGGACAGGGGCCGGCGAGCAGTACTTC
CDR3 protein: CASSAAGTGAGEQYF

J gene: TRBJ1-3
CDR3 length: 16
D gene: .
clone size: .
V gene: TRBV4-2
CDR3 DNA: TGTGCCAGCAGCCAAGTTTCGGGGTCACCTGGAAACACCATATATTTT
CDR3 protein: CASSQVSGSPGNTIYF

J gene: TRBJ2-7
CDR3 length: 15
D gene: TRBD1
clone size: .
V gene: TRBV28
CDR3 DNA: TGTGCCAGCAGTGGCGCCCTTGGACAGGCCTACGAGCAGTACTTC
CDR3 protein: CASSGALGQAYEQYF

J gene: TRBJ2-7
CDR3 length: 12
D gene: .
clone size: .
V gene: TRBV2
CDR3 DNA: TGTGCCGGTTCGCAGAACAGAGACGAGCAGTACTTC
CDR3 protein: CAGSQNRDEQYF

J gene: TRBJ1-1
CDR3 length: 12
D gene: .
clone size: .
V gene: TRBV28
CDR3 DNA: TGTGCCAGCAGCCCCCTCGGAGTGGAAGCTTTCTTT
CDR3 protein: CASSPLGVEAFF